These 29 T cell receptor beta chains share one sample of origin, sequenced in a study of cytomegalovirus exposure and HLA in healthy donors. PCR involved 60 Vbeta and 13 Jbeta primers. Clones were read by immunoSEQ multiplex PCR, and TCRdb kept only the in-frame ones, dropping some. This table holds 150,000 or so clones, roughly 82% found once. The sample consisted of PBMCs. The source of these receptors is a woman in her 30s in good health and CMV-seronegative.

CDR3 bases: TGTGCCAGCAACTATCCGGGACACAACAATCAGCCCCAGCATTTT. It codes for CASNYPGHNNQPQHF. The chain links TRBV19 to TRBJ1-5, with a weak D call TRBD1 (6 bases). CDR1 is LNHDA and CDR2 is SQIVND in the germline V gene (reference sequence). CDR3 size: 15 residues. Trimming removed 9 bases at V and 3 bases at J, with 18 bases between.

The chain links TRBV4-2 to TRBJ2-7, with 8 bases identical to TRBD2. CDR1 is LGHNA, CDR2 YNFKEQ, per germline. Losses at the gene ends were 4 bases for V and 0 bases for J; bases not matched to a gene: 11. The CDR3 length is 17 residues. Here the CDR3 DNA reads TGTGCCAGCAGCCCCGCTGGGGGAGGGACTAGCTCCTACGAGCAGTACTTC. Protein sequence: CASSPAGGGTSSYEQYF.

The chain combines TRBV27 with TRBJ2-1; 7 bases match TRBD2. Looked up from germline, CDR1 is MNHEY and CDR2 is SMNVEV (reference sequence). With 6 bases clipped from V and 6 bases from J, the junction kept 8 bases outside the gene matches. The CDR3 sequence is 14 residues long. The DNA for the CDR3 is TGTGCCAGCAGCAGGACTAGATGGGGCAATGAGCAGTTCTTC. This gives the protein CASSRTRWGNEQFF.

This chain links TRBV7-3 with TRBJ1-2; the match to TRBD1 covers 7 bases. CDR1 and CDR2 from the germline V gene are SGHTA and FQGTGA. J was trimmed by 6 bases and V by 5 bases; bases with no gene match: 9. This CDR3 has 14 amino acids. The CDR3 nucleotides are TGTGCCAGCAGCGCCACAGGGGTTGGTGATGGCTACACCTTC. This encodes CASSATGVGDGYTF.

This chain uses TRBV27 with TRBJ2-7; 10 nucleotides line up with TRBD2. Trimming at V came to 5 bases and at J to 1 base, leaving 11 bases not matched to a gene. The CDR3 totals 17 residues. Germline V gives CDR1 MNHEY, CDR2 SMNVEV (reference sequence). The CDR3 DNA follows: TGTGCCAGCAGTATGACTAGCGGGTACGTCTATTCCTACGAGCAGTACTTC. Encoded protein: CASSMTSGYVYSYEQYF.

This sequence joins TRBV25-1 and TRBJ2-7; weak D call: TRBD2 (5 bases). The CDR3 is made up of 14 amino acids. Germline V gives CDR1 MGHDK, CDR2 SYGVNS. Trimming shortened V by 6 bases and J by 5 bases, and 17 bases separated the two germline ends. CDR3 amino acids: CASSHGEWADEQYF. The CDR3 DNA reads TGTGCCAGCAGCCACGGGGAGTGGGCGGACGAGCAGTACTTC.

The V and J genes are TRBV5-1 and TRBJ2-5; tentative D call: TRBD1 (6 bases). The length of the CDR3 is 13 residues. V was shortened by 0 bases and J by 4 bases, with 7 bases between the two germline ends. Germline CDR1 and CDR2: SGHRS and YFSETQ. The CDR3 bases are TGCGCCAGCAGCTTGGTAGGGGGAGAGACCCAGTACTTC. Protein product: CASSLVGGETQYF.

In its sample, this clone was seen once. J is TRBJ2-7 and V is TRBV28; the D gene is possibly TRBD2 (6 bases). Trimming stripped 4 bases from V and 2 bases from J, with 15 bases between. The CDR3 totals 15 residues. CDR1 MDHEN and CDR2 SYDVKM come from the germline V gene. CDR3 amino acids: CASSYPRDWAYEQYF. CDR3 nucleotides: TGTGCCAGCAGTTACCCCCGGGACTGGGCCTACGAGCAGTACTTC.

This chain links TRBV25-1 with TRBJ2-3; 9 nucleotides match TRBD1. The germline V gene has CDR1 MGHDK and CDR2 SYGVNS. V dropped 3 bases and J dropped 2; count of bases not matched to a gene: 3. The CDR3 spans 15 residues. Written as DNA, the CDR3 is TGTGCCAGCAGTGACGGGACAGGGTCCACAGATACGCAGTATTTT. It translates to CASSDGTGSTDTQYF.

The V gene is TRBV4-2, the J gene TRBJ1-1; perhaps TRBD1 as D (5 bases). CDR1 and CDR2 from the germline V gene are LGHNA and YNFKEQ. This CDR3 comprises 12 residues. Trimming took off 1 base at V and 11 bases at J, with 11 bases between the two ends. The chain's CDR3 is CASSQGGLHAFF. CDR3 in DNA: TGTGCCAGCAGCCAAGGGGGACTTCACGCTTTCTTT.

The chain recombines TRBV5-1 with TRBJ2-5, with D perhaps TRBD2 (5 bases). Matching the DNA end better, TRBJ2-7 makes the J call doubtful. The CDR3 contains 16 residues. CDR1 is SGHRS, CDR2 YFSETQ, per germline. The CDR3 bases are TGCGCCAGCAGCTTGGCCGGGCGGGTTAGCTCCTACGAGCAGTACTTC. Translated, it gives CASSLAGRVSSYEQYF.

The chain uses TRBV7-9 and TRBJ1-1; D perhaps matches TRBD1 (6 bases). The V end was cut by 0 bases, the J end by 4 bases, with 12 bases between. The CDR3 is 15 amino acids. Germline V gives CDR1 SEHNR, CDR2 FQNEAQ (reference sequence). This CDR3 reads CASSLALGAGTEAFF. As DNA, the CDR3 is TGTGCCAGCAGCTTAGCGTTGGGGGCTGGCACTGAAGCTTTCTTT.

The chain uses TRBV7-9 and TRBJ1-5; D is undetermined. This CDR3 has 12 amino acids. Between the trimmed V and J ends, which lost 1 base and 7 bases, there was a span of 5 bases. Germline assignment: CDR1 SEHNR and CDR2 FQNEAQ (reference sequence). This CDR3 reads CASSLGSQPQHF. The CDR3 DNA reads as TGTGCCAGCAGCTTAGGAAGCCAGCCCCAGCATTTT.

In its sample, this clone was seen a few times. The genes are TRBV7-9 and TRBJ1-1, with D uncertain. This CDR3 comprises 14 residues. Deletions cut 1 base from V and 6 bases from J, with 12 bases between. The germline V gene encodes CDR1 SEHNR and CDR2 FQNEAQ (reference sequence). Here the CDR3 DNA reads TGTGCCAGCAGCTTAGGAAGGGAGGTCGCTGAAGCTTTCTTT. It is translated as CASSLGREVAEAFF.

This chain connects TRBV4-3 to TRBJ1-6, with TRBD1 as a possible D gene (6 bases). Trimming took off 1 base at V and 7 bases at J, with 8 bases between the two ends. Germline CDR1 and CDR2: LGHNA and YSLEER. This CDR3 is 14 amino acids long. Written as DNA, the CDR3 is TGCGCCAGCAGCCAAGGGACAGTAAATTCACCCCTCCACTTT. Amino acids: CASSQGTVNSPLHF.

CDR3 nucleotides: TGTGCCATCAGTGAGAGTTTGGGACAGGGGACCTATGGCTACACCTTC. Amino acids: CAISESLGQGTYGYTF. V is TRBV10-3 and J is TRBJ1-2; TRBD1 matches at 10 bases. Germline V gene data show CDR1 as ENHRY and CDR2 as SYGVKD. Losses at the gene ends were 2 bases for V and 4 bases for J; bases not matched to a gene: 7. The CDR3 is 16 amino acids.

The gene calls are TRBV19 and TRBJ1-3, with 9 positions matching TRBD1. CDR3 length equals 14 residues. Germline V CDR1 and CDR2: LNHDA, SQIVND (reference sequence). Germline trimming cut 5 bases from V and 4 bases from J; bases unmatched to any gene: 3. As DNA, the CDR3 is TGTGCCAGTAGTCCTGGGACAGGGGGAAACACCATATATTTT. This translates into CASSPGTGGNTIYF.

This rearrangement joins TRBV11-2 to TRBJ1-5, with a weak D call TRBD1 (5 bases). This CDR3 spans 15 amino acids. CDR1 and CDR2 (germline): SGHAT, FQNNGV. V lost 2 bases and J 5 bases, leaving 13 bases between the germline ends. CDR3 sequence: CASSLSGGGDQPQHF. For the CDR3, the DNA is TGTGCCAGCAGCTTAAGCGGGGGAGGAGATCAGCCCCAGCATTTT.

This chain joins TRBV27 and TRBJ1-5; D is ambiguous. This CDR3 has 12 amino acids. Germline CDR1 is MNHEY and CDR2 is SMNVEV (reference sequence). V was shortened by 10 bases and J by 7 bases, with 14 bases between the two germline ends. The CDR3: CAITSTGQPQHF. The CDR3 region has the DNA TGTGCCATCACGTCGACTGGCCAGCCCCAGCATTTT.

J is TRBJ2-1 and V is TRBV19; D may be TRBD1 (6 bases). Germline V gives CDR1 LNHDA, CDR2 SQIVND (reference sequence). CDR3 length: 17 residues. V was cut by 7 bases and J by 0 bases, with 19 bases left in between. CDR3 in amino acids: CASMTTWTADSYNEQFF. CDR3 coding DNA: TGTGCCAGTATGACGACCTGGACAGCCGACTCCTACAATGAGCAGTTCTTC.

The chain couples TRBV2 to TRBJ2-2; perhaps TRBD1 as D (5 bases). The V gene's germline CDR1 is SNHLY and CDR2 FYNNEI. Trimming removed 2 bases at V and 3 bases at J, with 13 bases between. This CDR3 comprises 16 residues. CDR3 sequence reads: CASSERVKGYTGELFF. CDR3 nucleotide sequence: TGTGCCAGCAGTGAAAGGGTGAAGGGGTACACCGGGGAGCTGTTTTTT.

This clone has a single count. J is TRBJ2-1 and V is TRBV29-1, with a weak D call TRBD2 (7 bases). Trimming took off 7 bases at V and 9 bases at J, with 22 bases between the two ends. There are 14 residues in the CDR3. The germline gives CDR1 SQVTM, CDR2 ANQGSEA. The CDR3 spells CSGNRGAAQIEQFF. In DNA, the CDR3 is TGCAGCGGCAATCGGGGGGCAGCCCAAATTGAGCAGTTCTTC.

CDR3 DNA: TGCGCCAGCAGCTTGGGGCTAGCGGGGGTCTACGAGCAGTACTTC. Residues: CASSLGLAGVYEQYF. The chain uses TRBV5-1 and TRBJ2-7; 10 nucleotides match TRBD2. From germline, CDR1 is SGHRS and CDR2 YFSETQ. The CDR3 extends over 15 amino acids. V lost 0 bases, J lost 3 bases, and 3 bases stayed unmatched.

The V gene is TRBV30, the J gene TRBJ1-2; a possible D gene is TRBD1 (5 bases). With 3 bases removed from V and 5 bases from J, the gap between germline ends came to 13 bases. This CDR3 region has 13 residues. Germline V gives CDR1 GTSNPN, CDR2 SVGIG (reference sequence). The CDR3 is CAWRLGGTYGYTF. The CDR3 coding sequence is TGTGCCTGGAGGCTCGGGGGGACGTATGGCTACACCTTC.

This chain links TRBV30 with TRBJ2-1; 13 bases align to TRBD2. Trimming took 5 bases from V and 9 from J; bases not matched to a gene: 10. The CDR3 sequence is 15 residues long. CDR1 is GTSNPN, CDR2 SVGIG, per germline (reference sequence). The CDR3 loop reads CAWVPGLAGRGEQFF. For the CDR3, the DNA is TGTGCCTGGGTCCCGGGACTAGCGGGGAGGGGTGAGCAGTTCTTC. The whole variable domain, filled in from reference TRBV30 and TRBJ2-1, reads SQTIHQWPATLVQPVGSPLSLECTVEGTSNPNLYWYRQAAGRGLQLLFYSVGIGQISSEVPQNLSASRPQDRQFILSSKKLLLSDSGFYLCAWVPGLAGRGEQFFGPGTRLTVL.

The V gene is TRBV18, the J gene TRBJ1-4; D gene uncertain. Germline values: CDR1 KGHSH, CDR2 LQKENI. CDR3 length: 14 residues. V was shortened by 2 bases and J by 4 bases, with 8 bases between the two germline ends. CDR3 amino acids: CASSPETGNEKLFF. CDR3 in DNA: TGTGCCAGCTCACCAGAAACGGGTAATGAAAAACTGTTTTTT.

This chain joins TRBV10-3 and TRBJ1-1; no clear D. The CDR3 totals 16 residues. Germline-derived CDR1 and CDR2 are ENHRY and SYGVKD. The ends were cut back, 0 bases at V and 0 bases at J, with 11 bases in the middle. DNA of the CDR3: TGTGCCATCAGTGAGTCGATCGCGGGTCTGAACACTGAAGCTTTCTTT. Its translation: CAISESIAGLNTEAFF.

The chain joins TRBV6-5 to TRBJ2-5; D possibly corresponds to TRBD1 (5 bases). Trimming took off 6 bases at V and 5 bases at J, with 10 bases between the two ends. The CDR3 runs 12 residues. The germline gives CDR1 MNHEY, CDR2 SVGAGI. This CDR3 reads CASSPGWETQYF. DNA of the CDR3: TGTGCCAGCAGCCCAGGGTGGGAGACCCAGTACTTC.

The rearrangement uses TRBV10-3 and TRBJ1-2; D is perhaps TRBD1 (5 bases). The V end lost 5 bases, the J end lost 2 bases, and 18 bases lay between the germline ends. CDR3 length: 16 residues. CDR1 and CDR2 (germline): ENHRY, SYGVKD. In DNA, the CDR3 is TGTGCCATCAGTACCAAGTTGACAGCATCCAACTATGGCTACACCTTC. It yields the protein CAISTKLTASNYGYTF.